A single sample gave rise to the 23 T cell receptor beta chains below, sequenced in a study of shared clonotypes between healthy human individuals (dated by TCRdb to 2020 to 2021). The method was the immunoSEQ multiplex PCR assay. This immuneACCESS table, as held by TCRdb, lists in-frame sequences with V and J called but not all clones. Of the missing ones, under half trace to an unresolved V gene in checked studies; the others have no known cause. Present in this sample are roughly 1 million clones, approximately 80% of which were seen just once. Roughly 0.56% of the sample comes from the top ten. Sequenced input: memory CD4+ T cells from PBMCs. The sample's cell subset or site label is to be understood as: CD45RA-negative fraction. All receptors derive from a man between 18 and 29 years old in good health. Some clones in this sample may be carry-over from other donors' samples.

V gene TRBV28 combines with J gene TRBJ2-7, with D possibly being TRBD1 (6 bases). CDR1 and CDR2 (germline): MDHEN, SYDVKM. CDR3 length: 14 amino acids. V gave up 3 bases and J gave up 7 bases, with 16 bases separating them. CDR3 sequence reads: CASSLGRGGREQYF. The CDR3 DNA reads TGTGCCAGCAGTTTGGGGCGAGGGGGTAGAGAGCAGTACTTC.

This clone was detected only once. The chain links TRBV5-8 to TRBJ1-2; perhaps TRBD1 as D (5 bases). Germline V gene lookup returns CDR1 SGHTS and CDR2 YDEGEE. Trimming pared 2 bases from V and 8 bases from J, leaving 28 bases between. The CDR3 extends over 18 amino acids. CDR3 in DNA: TGTGCCAGCAGCTTTTTAACCCAAAACAGGAGGGGCTATGTGGGCTACACCTTC. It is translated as CASSFLTQNRRGYVGYTF.

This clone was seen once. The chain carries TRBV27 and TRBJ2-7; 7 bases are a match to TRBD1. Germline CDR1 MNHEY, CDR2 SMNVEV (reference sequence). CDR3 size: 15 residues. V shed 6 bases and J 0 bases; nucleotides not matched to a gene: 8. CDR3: CASRAKGGLSYEQYF. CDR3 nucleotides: TGTGCCAGCAGAGCCAAAGGGGGCCTCTCCTACGAGCAGTACTTC.

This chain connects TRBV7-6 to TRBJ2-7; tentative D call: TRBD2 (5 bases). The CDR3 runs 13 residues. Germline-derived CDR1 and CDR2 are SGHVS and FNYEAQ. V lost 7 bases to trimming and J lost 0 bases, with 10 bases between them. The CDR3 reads CASNSGSSYEQYF. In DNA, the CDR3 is TGTGCCAGCAACTCGGGAAGCTCCTACGAGCAGTACTTC.

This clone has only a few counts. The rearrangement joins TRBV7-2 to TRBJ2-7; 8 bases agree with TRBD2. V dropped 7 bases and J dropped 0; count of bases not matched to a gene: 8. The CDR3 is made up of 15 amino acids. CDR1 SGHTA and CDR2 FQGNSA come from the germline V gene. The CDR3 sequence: CASTFSSGSSYEQYF. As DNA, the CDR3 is TGTGCCAGCACCTTTTCGAGCGGGAGCTCCTACGAGCAGTACTTC.

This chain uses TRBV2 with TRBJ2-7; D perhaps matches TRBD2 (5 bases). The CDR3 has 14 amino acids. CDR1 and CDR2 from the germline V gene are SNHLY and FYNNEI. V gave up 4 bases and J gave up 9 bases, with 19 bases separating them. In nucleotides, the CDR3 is TGTGCCAGCAGTGTATCCCTAGCTAGCTGGGCGCAGTACTTC. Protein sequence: CASSVSLASWAQYF. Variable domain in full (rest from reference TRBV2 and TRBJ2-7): EPEVTQTPSHQVTQMGQEVILRCVPISNHLYFYWYRQILGQKVEFLVSFYNNEISEKSEIFDDQFSVERPDGSNFTLKIRSTKLEDSAMYFCASSVSLASWAQYFGPGTRLTVT.

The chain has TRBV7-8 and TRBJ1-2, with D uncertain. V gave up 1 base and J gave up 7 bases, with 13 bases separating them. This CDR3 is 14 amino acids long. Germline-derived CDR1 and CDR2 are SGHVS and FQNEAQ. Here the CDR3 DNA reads TGTGCCAGCAGCTTAGTCGGTATGGCAGGTGGCTACACCTTC. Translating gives CASSLVGMAGGYTF.

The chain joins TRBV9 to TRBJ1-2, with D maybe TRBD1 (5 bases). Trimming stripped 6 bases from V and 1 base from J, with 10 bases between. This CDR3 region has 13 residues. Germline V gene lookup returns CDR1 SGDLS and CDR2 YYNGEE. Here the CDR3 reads CASTGGDNYGYTF. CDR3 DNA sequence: TGTGCCAGCACCGGGGGGGATAACTATGGCTACACCTTC.

CDR3 residues: CASSADRGSEKLFF. Here the CDR3 DNA reads TGTGCCAGCTCAGCGGACAGGGGGTCGGAAAAACTGTTTTTT. The V gene is TRBV18, the J gene TRBJ1-4, with 10 positions matching TRBD1. Trimming removed 5 bases from V and 8 bases from J; junction bases left unmatched: 5. The CDR3 consists of 14 residues. Germline V lookup: CDR1 KGHSH, CDR2 LQKENI.

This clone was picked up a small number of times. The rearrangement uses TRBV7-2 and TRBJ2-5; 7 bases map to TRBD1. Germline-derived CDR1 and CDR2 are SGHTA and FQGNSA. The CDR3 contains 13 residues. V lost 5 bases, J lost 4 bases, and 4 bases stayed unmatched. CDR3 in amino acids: CASSPNRGETQYF. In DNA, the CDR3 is TGTGCCAGCAGCCCGAACAGGGGAGAGACCCAGTACTTC.

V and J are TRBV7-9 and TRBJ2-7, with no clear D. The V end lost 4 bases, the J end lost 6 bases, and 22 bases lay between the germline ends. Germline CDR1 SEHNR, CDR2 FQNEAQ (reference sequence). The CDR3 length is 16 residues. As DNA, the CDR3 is TGTGCCAGCAGCTACCCGATGGGCGGCCAAAGACGCGAGCAGTACTTC. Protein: CASSYPMGGQRREQYF.

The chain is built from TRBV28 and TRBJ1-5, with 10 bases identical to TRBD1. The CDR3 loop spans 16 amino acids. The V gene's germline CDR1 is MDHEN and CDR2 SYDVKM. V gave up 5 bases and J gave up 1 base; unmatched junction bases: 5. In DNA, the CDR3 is TGTGCCAGCAGTCGGGCGGACAGGGGGAGCAATCAGCCCCAGCATTTT. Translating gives CASSRADRGSNQPQHF. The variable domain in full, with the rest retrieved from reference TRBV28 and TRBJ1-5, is DVKVTQSSRYLVKRTGEKVFLECVQDMDHENMFWYRQDPGLGLRLIYFSYDVKMKEKGDIPEGYSVSREKKERFSLILESASTNQTSMYLCASSRADRGSNQPQHFGDGTRLSIL.

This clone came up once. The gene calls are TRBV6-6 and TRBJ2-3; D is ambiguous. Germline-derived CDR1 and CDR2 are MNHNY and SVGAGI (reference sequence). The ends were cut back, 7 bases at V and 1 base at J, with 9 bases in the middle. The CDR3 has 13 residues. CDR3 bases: TGTGCCAGCACCCCGATAGGCACAGATACGCAGTATTTT. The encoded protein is CASTPIGTDTQYF.

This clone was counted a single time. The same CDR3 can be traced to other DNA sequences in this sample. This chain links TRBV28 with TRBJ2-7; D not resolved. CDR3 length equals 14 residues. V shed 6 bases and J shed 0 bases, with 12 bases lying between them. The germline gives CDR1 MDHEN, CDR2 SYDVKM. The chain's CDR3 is CASSTPGSSYEQYF. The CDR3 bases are TGTGCCAGCAGCACCCCTGGTAGCTCCTACGAGCAGTACTTC. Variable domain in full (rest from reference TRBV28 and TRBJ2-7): DVKVTQSSRYLVKRTGEKVFLECVQDMDHENMFWYRQDPGLGLRLIYFSYDVKMKEKGDIPEGYSVSREKKERFSLILESASTNQTSMYLCASSTPGSSYEQYFGPGTRLTVT.

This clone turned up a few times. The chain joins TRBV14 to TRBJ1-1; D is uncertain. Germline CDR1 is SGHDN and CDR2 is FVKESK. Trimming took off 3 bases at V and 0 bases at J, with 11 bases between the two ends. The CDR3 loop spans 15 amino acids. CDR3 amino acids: CASSQRQIMNTEAFF. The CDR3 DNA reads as TGTGCCAGCAGCCAGCGACAAATAATGAACACTGAAGCTTTCTTT.

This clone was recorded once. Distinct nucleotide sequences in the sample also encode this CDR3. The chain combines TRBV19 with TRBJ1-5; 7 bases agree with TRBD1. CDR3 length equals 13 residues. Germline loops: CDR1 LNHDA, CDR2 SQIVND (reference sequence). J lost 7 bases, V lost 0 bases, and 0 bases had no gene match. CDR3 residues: CASSIDRGQPQHF. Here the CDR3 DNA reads TGTGCCAGTAGTATAGACAGGGGGCAGCCCCAGCATTTT.

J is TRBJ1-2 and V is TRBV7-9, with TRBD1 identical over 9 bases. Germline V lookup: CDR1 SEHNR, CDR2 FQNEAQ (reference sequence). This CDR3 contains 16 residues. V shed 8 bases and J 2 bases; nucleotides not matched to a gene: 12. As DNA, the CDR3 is TGTGCCAGCGTCCTGGACAGGGGTAAAACCAACTATGGCTACACCTTC. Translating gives CASVLDRGKTNYGYTF. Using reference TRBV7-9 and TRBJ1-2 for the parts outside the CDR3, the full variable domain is DTGVSQNPRHKITKRGQNVTFRCDPISEHNRLYWYRQTLGQGPEFLTYFQNEAQLEKSRLLSDRFSAERPKGSFSTLEIQRTEQGDSAMYLCASVLDRGKTNYGYTFGSGTRLTVV.

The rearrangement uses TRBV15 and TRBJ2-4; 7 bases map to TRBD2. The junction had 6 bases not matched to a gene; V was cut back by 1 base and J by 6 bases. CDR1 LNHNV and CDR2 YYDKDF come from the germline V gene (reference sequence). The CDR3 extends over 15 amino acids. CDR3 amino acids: CATSRGAQRGNIQYF. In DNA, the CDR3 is TGTGCCACCAGCAGAGGTGCCCAGCGGGGAAACATTCAGTACTTC.

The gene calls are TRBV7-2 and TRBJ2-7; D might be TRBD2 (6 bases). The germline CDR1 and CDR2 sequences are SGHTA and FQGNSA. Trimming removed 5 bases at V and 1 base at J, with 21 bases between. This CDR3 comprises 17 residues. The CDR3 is CASSRSPSGGVSYEQYF. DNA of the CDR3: TGTGCCAGCAGCAGGTCCCCCTCCGGCGGGGTGTCCTACGAGCAGTACTTC.

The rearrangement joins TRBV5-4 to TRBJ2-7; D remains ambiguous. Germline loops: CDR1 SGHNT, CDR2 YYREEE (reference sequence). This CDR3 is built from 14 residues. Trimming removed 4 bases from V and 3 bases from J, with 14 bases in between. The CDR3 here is CASSSTGSHYEQYF. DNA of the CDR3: TGTGCCAGCAGCAGTACCGGGTCACACTACGAGCAGTACTTC.

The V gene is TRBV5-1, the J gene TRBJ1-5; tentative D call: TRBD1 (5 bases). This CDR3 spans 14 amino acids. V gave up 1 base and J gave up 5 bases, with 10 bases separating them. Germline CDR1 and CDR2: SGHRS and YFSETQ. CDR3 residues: CASSLNGGDQPQHF. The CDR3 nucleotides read TGCGCCAGCAGCTTGAATGGGGGGGATCAGCCCCAGCATTTT.

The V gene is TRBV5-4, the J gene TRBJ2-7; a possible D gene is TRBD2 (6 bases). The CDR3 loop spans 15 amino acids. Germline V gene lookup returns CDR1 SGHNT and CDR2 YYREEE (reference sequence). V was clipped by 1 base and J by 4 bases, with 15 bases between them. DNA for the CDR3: TGTGCCAGCAGCTTGTGGGGAGGAGGGGAGTACGAGCAGTACTTC. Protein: CASSLWGGGEYEQYF.

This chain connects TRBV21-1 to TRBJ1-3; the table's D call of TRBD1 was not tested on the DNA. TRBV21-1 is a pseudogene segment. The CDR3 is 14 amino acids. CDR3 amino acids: CAREAGAAGNTIYF. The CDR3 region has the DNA TGTGCCCGAGAAGCAGGGGCTGCGGGAAACACCATATATTTT.